The T cell receptor beta chain under discussion was sequenced for a study of T cells in Graves' hyperthyroidism and ophthalmopathy. Germline CDR1 is LNHDA and CDR2 is SQIVND (reference sequence). V lost 6 bases to trimming and J lost 7 bases, with 19 bases between them. The CDR3 contains 14 residues. This clonotype was seen ten or more times. The antigen remains unidentified. Using RNA transcripts as the source, TCR beta CDR3 regions were amplified. In the first-round RT-PCR of the TCR CDR3, the HTBI primer set was used. Each CDR3 protein is one row after TCRdb ran MiXCR on the multiplex PCR reads. Found here are around 260,000 distinct CDR3 sequences, approximately 26% of them singletons; the top ten hold around 30%. Findings and limits, study-wide: Blood also carried most thyroid clonotypes expanded above 0.001.

The clonotype was recovered from a man aged 35 to 55 with Graves' hyperthyroidism that later progressed to Graves' ophthalmopathy. Sequences were obtained from blood. This chain uses TRBV19 with TRBJ2-7; D tentatively fits TRBD1 or TRBD2 (5 bases each). The CDR3 here is CASRTQGPLGEQYF. DNA of the CDR3: TGTGCCAGTAGGACGCAGGGACCTCTAGGGGAGCAGTACTTC. The full variable domain, in which reference TRBV19 and TRBJ2-7 provide the parts outside the CDR3, is DGGITQSPKYLFRKEGQNVTLSCEQNLNHDAMYWYRQDPGQGLRLIYYSQIVNDFQKGDIAEGYSVSREKKESFPLTVTSAQKNPTAFYLCASRTQGPLGEQYFGPGTRLTVT.